This TCR beta chain was profiled in a study of blood T cell repertoires in COVID-19. Study-wide background: COVID-19 samples from acute and convalescent phases originated in the United States, Italy and Spain. PBMCs, B-cell-depleted T cells, or T cells were the source of the cDNA or gDNA that made up the material.

V lost 9 bases, J lost 1 base, and 9 bases lay in between. This CDR3 region has 13 residues. In the original workflow: By means of reference gene primer amplification, nucleated cell counts were estimated. Sequencing was performed with immunoSEQ multiplex PCR; in TCRdb, only in-frame clones are kept and a portion is missing. V and J calls and clone size are as listed in that table; D and trimming were resolved from the DNA. The sample consists of approximately 150,000 clones, around 90% of them appearing once. V usage is TRBV12-3 or TRBV12-4 and J usage is TRBJ2-2; TRBD2 might be the D (6 bases). Material: peripheral blood. This receptor was obtained from a man aged 55 to 70 with active or convalescent COVID-19. The CDR3 DNA follows: TGTGCCAGTGATAGCGGGAACACCGGGGAGCTGTTTTTT. This gives the protein CASDSGNTGELFF.